This T cell receptor beta chain was recovered during a study of neurological immune-mediated disorders (dated by TCRdb to the late 2010s). Describing the broader study: The study compared peripheral blood TCR-beta repertoires of HTLV-I-associated myelopathy (HAM/TSP) patients, multiple sclerosis patients and healthy controls using UMI-based sequencing. Longitudinal samples, technical triplicates and paired sorted CD4+ and CD8+ T-cell subsets, alongside PBMC samples, were included among the approximately 110 TCR-beta libraries. The cohort included roughly 71 subjects: some 15 with HAM/TSP, approximately 34 with multiple sclerosis, and approximately 20 healthy controls. Results and caveats for the whole study, not just this receptor: No identical CDR3 amino acid sequences were shared among expanded clones across subjects, suggesting private TCR-beta repertoires in all groups. TCR clonal expansion was greatest in HAM/TSP patients and smallest in MS patients, who ranked below even healthy controls.

cDNA synthesis used template-switch 5'RACE with a primer carrying a 10-nucleotide random unique molecular identifier tagging each TCR transcript. Each sequencing run produced over 170 million TCR-beta sequences covering 15-18 subjects. The RNeasy kit was used to extract total RNA. The KAPA Real-time Library Amplification kit was used to amplify TCR-beta VDJ regions with primers for the TCR constant region and the 5'RACE anchor. A first PCR added sample indexes and Illumina adaptors, after which a second PCR increased the library yield. After purification with Ampure beads, the TCR product of roughly 650 bp was size-selected on a 2% E-gel SizeSelection system. Before pooling, library quality was assessed on a Bioanalyzer, concentration was determined with Qubit, and library quantification was performed with the Kapa Library Quantification kit. Libraries were sequenced paired-end 2 x 150 bp on an Illumina HiSeq 2500. To increase sequence diversity, roughly 24-32% phiX was spiked into each library pool. In the authors' own workflow: The UMI-based MiGEC pipeline processed quality-filtered reads and removed over 85% of raw TCR sequences during error correction. IMGT germline references were used for alignment of VDJ genes, and clonotypes were defined by a unique CDR3 amino acid sequence together with V-J genes. VDJtools evaluated clonal expansion, Shannon diversity and CDR3 relatedness (CalcPairwiseDistances, ClusterSamples); CLCbio workbench built phylogenetic trees. Clones with at least 8 unique UMIs were defined as expanded, with this threshold being based on coefficient-of-variation modelling across technical triplicates. TCRdb reprocessing: public reads trimmed at Q25 with fastp, clones called with MiXCR, in-frame beta chains kept. Rows with a matching CDR3 protein are joined into one entry that keeps the most common DNA and genes. V and J calls and clone size were set by TCRdb, not the authors. The sample includes tens of thousands of distinct CDR3 sequences, with around 10% observed a single time. 3.9% of the sample is in the top ten clones.

This clonotype occurred many times. It has no known antigen specificity. No clone much larger than this one lies a single base away; base qualities are absent. Sorted-subset TCR libraries were prepared from under 1.1 million sorted CD4+ or CD8+ T cells. Peripheral blood was subjected to Ficoll-Hypaque density gradient centrifugation to isolate PBMCs, which were then cryopreserved in liquid nitrogen. The study also sequenced paired sorted CD4+ and CD8+ subsets from healthy controls, HAM/TSP patients and MS patients. The sample was CD4+ T cells from blood. This sequence originates from a woman aged 25 to 39 with HTLV-1-associated myelopathy (HAM/TSP).

The sequenced DNA is TGTGCCAGCAGTTTACTTCGGGGGACCATCTACAATGAGCAGTTCTTC. Its amino acids are CASSLLRGTIYNEQFF. The rearranged chain carries TRBV12-3 or TRBV12-4 and TRBJ2-1, with TRBD2 perhaps the D gene, on 6 matching bases. There are 16 amino acids in the CDR3, from cysteine to phenylalanine inclusive. This entry keeps only the CDR3 DNA: 48 bases, framed from base 1. V loses 2 bases of germline sequence and J loses 3 bases, and the interval between the two ends is 14 bases.